The rows below give T cell receptor beta chains drawn from one sample of a study of patients and donors after allogeneic stem cell transplantation. TCRdb used MiXCR to reprocess the RT-PCR reads, holding one entry per CDR3 protein. The sample lists 200,000 to 250,000 distinct CDR3 sequences, 13% to 15% occurring once. Sequencing input: blood, either unsorted or a sorted T cell fraction (not recorded which). The receptors here all came from a human donor who was either an allogeneic HSCT recipient or a stem cell or donor lymphocyte infusion donor (not recorded which). It is not recorded whose cells these are; they may come from a transplant donor. The CDR3 runs from the conserved cysteine through the conserved F or W. Each record gives: D gene, V gene, J gene, clone size, CDR3 protein, CDR3 DNA. A D gene is named only where the DNA matches it firmly. Not all rows give a size; the values are once, few, many and, for expanded clones, a class.

TRBD2,TRBV6-1,TRBJ2-5,NA,CASTIRRLAGGHETQYF,TGTGCCAGCACCATCAGGAGACTAGCGGGAGGGCACGAGACCCAGTACTTC
TRBD1,TRBV30,TRBJ1-1,NA,CAWKDRVNTEAFF,TGTGCCTGGAAGGACAGGGTGAACACTGAAGCTTTCTTT
TRBD2,TRBV9,TRBJ2-7,once,CASSGPGLAGGFPYEQYF,TGTGCCAGCAGCGGACCGGGACTAGCGGGAGGGTTTCCCTACGAGCAGTACTTC
NA,TRBV20-1,TRBJ1-2,NA,CSAREDKVLGYTF,TGCAGTGCTAGAGAGGACAAAGTTCTTGGCTACACCTTC
NA,TRBV10-2,TRBJ1-5,NA,CASSEEGRTQPQHF,TGCGCCAGCAGTGAGGAGGGGCGTACTCAGCCCCAGCATTTT
NA,TRBV3-1,TRBJ1-4,few,CASSQITGFDEKLFF,TGTGCCAGCAGCCAAATCACAGGTTTTGATGAAAAACTGTTTTTT
NA,TRBV5-1,TRBJ1-5,many,CASSPLGHSNQPQHF,TGCGCCAGCAGCCCCTTAGGCCATAGCAATCAGCCCCAGCATTTT
NA,TRBV5-1,TRBJ2-7,many,CASRAEASSYEQYF,TGCGCCAGCAGAGCCGAGGCCAGCTCCTACGAGCAGTACTTC
NA,TRBV18,TRBJ2-3,NA,CASSPWGPQVQDTQYF,TGTGCCAGCTCACCATGGGGCCCACAGGTCCAGGATACGCAGTATTTT
TRBD1,TRBV4-1,TRBJ1-3,few,CASSQRTGAASGNTIYF,TGCGCCAGCAGCCAAAGAACAGGGGCCGCTTCTGGAAACACCATATATTTT
TRBD1,TRBV4-2,TRBJ2-6,NA,CASSPGTASSGANVLTF,TGTGCCAGCAGCCCGGGGACAGCCAGCTCTGGGGCCAACGTCCTGACTTTC
TRBD1,TRBV5-1,TRBJ1-5,few,CASSSGGARYEPQHF,TGCGCCAGCAGCTCAGGGGGCGCAAGGTACGAGCCCCAGCATTTT
NA,TRBV30,TRBJ1-2,NA,CAWRWQGANYGYTF,TGTGCCTGGAGGTGGCAGGGAGCTAACTATGGCTACACCTTC
NA,TRBV6-1,TRBJ2-7,NA,CASSELGSPYEQYF,TGTGCCAGCAGTGAATTGGGCAGCCCCTACGAGCAGTACTTC
TRBD1,TRBV5-1,TRBJ1-5,NA,CASSLTGASNQPQHF,TGCGCCAGCAGCTTGACAGGGGCCAGCAATCAGCCCCAGCATTTT
NA,TRBV2,TRBJ2-3,NA,CASKVSRPDTQYF,TGTGCCAGCAAAGTGTCCAGGCCAGATACGCAGTATTTT
TRBD2,TRBV20-1,TRBJ2-3,many,CSAPDWSGSNTQYF,TGCAGTGCTCCCGATTGGAGCGGGAGTAATACGCAGTATTTT
TRBD1,TRBV5-6,TRBJ1-1,NA,CASSRDRRSDTEAFF,TGTGCCAGCAGCAGGGACAGGCGGTCGGACACTGAAGCTTTCTTT
NA,TRBV20-1,TRBJ1-1,many,CSARDRATTEAFF,TGCAGTGCTAGAGATCGGGCAACCACTGAAGCTTTCTTT